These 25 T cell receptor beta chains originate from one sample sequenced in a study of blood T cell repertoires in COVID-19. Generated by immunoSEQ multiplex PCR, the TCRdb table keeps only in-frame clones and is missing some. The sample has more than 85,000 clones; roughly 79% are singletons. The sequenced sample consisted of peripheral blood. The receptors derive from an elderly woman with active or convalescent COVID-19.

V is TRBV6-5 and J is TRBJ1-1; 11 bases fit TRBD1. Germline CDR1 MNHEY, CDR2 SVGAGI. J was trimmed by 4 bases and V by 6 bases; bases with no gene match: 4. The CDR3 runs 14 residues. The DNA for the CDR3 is TGTGCCAGCAGGAGGACAGGGGGCTTCACTGAAGCTTTCTTT. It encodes CASRRTGGFTEAFF.

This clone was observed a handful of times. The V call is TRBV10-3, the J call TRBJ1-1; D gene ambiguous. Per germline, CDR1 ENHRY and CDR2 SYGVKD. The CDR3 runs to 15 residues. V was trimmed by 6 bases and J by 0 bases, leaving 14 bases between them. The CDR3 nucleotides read TGTGCCATCAGCCCAGGACTGAGATTGAACACTGAAGCTTTCTTT. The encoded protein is CAISPGLRLNTEAFF.

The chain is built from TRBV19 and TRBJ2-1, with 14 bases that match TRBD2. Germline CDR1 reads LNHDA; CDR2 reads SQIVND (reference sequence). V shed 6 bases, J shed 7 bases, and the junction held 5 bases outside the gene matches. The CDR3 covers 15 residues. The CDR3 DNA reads TGTGCCAGTAGGAGACTAGCGGGAGGGCCTAATGAGCAGTTCTTC. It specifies CASRRLAGGPNEQFF.

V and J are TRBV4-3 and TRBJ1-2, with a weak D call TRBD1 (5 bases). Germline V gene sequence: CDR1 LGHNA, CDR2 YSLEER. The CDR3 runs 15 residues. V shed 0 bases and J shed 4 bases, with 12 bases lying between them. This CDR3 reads CASSQDRQFPYGYTF. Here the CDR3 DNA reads TGCGCCAGCAGCCAAGACCGACAGTTTCCCTATGGCTACACCTTC.

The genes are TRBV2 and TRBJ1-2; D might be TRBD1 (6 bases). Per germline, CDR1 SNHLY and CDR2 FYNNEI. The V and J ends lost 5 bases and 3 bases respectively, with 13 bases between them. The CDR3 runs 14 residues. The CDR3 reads CASSRGQTDYGYTF. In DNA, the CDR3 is TGTGCCAGCAGTAGAGGACAGACTGACTATGGCTACACCTTC.

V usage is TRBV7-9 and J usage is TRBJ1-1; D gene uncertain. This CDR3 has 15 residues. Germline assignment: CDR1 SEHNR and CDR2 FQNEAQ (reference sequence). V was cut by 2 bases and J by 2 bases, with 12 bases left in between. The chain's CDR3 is CASSLMGGINTEAFF. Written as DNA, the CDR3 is TGTGCCAGCAGCTTAATGGGAGGGATTAACACTGAAGCTTTCTTT.

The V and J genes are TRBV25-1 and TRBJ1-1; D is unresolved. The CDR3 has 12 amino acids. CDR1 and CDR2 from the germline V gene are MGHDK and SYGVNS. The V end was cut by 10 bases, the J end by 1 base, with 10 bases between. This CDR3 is CATRESNTEAFF. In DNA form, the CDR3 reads TGTGCCACCCGAGAATCGAACACTGAAGCTTTCTTT.

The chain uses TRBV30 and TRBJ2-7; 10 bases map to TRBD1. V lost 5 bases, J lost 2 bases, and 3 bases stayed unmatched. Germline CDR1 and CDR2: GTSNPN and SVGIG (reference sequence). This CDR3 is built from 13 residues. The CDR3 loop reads CAWPGTGAYEQYF. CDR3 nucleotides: TGTGCCTGGCCCGGGACAGGGGCCTACGAGCAGTACTTC.

The CDR3 DNA is TGCGCCAGCAGCTTGGGACTAGCGGGCTTAGAGACCCAGTACTTC. The encoded protein is CASSLGLAGLETQYF. The chain employs TRBV5-1 and TRBJ2-5; 10 positions match TRBD2. The length of the CDR3 is 15 residues. Germline values: CDR1 SGHRS, CDR2 YFSETQ. After removal of 0 bases from V and 4 bases from J, the junction contained 3 bases not matched to a gene.

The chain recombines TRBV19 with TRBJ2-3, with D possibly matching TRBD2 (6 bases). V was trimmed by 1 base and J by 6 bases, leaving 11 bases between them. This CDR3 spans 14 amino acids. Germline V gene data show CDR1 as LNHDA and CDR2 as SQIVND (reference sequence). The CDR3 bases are TGTGCCAGTAGTATAGGAACTAGCCCGGATACGCAGTATTTT. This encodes CASSIGTSPDTQYF. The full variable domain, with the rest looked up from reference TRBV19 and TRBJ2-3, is DGGITQSPKYLFRKEGQNVTLSCEQNLNHDAMYWYRQDPGQGLRLIYYSQIVNDFQKGDIAEGYSVSREKKESFPLTVTSAQKNPTAFYLCASSIGTSPDTQYFGPGTRLTVL.

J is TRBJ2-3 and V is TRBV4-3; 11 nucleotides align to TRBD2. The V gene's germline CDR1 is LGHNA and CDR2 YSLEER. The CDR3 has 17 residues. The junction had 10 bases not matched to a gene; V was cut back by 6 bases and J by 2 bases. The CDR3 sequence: CASSPGQGLADTDTQYF. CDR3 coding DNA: TGCGCCAGCAGTCCGGGACAGGGACTAGCGGACACAGATACGCAGTATTTT.

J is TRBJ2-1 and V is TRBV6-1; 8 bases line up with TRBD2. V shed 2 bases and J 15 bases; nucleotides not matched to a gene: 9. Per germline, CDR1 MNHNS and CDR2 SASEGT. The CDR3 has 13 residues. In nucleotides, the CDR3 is TGTGCCAGCAGTGAACTTAGCGGGATTAGTCTGTTCTTC. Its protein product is CASSELSGISLFF.

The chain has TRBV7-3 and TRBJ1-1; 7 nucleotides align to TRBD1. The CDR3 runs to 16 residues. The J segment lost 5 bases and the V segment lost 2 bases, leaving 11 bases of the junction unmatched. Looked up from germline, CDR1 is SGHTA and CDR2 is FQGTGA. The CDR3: CASSLARTGRGTEAFF. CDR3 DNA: TGTGCCAGCAGCTTAGCCCGGACAGGACGGGGGACTGAAGCTTTCTTT.

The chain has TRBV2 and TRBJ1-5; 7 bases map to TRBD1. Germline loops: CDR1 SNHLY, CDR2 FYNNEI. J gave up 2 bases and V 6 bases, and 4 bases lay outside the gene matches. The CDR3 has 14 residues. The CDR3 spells CASRDRAGNQPQHF. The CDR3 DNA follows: TGTGCCAGCAGAGACAGGGCTGGCAATCAGCCCCAGCATTTT.

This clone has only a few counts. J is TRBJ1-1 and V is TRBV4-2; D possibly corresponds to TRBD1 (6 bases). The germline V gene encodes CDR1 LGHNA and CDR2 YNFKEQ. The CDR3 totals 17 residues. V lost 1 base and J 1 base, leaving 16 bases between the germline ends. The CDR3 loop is CASSQVFGHRANTEAFF. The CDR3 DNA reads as TGTGCCAGCAGCCAAGTATTTGGTCACAGGGCGAACACTGAAGCTTTCTTT.

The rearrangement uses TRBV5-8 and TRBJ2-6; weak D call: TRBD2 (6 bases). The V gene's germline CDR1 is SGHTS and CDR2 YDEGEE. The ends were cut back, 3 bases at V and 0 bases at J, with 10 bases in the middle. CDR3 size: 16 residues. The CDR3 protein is CASSWGVSSGANVLTF. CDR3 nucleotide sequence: TGTGCCAGCAGCTGGGGGGTGAGCTCTGGGGCCAACGTCCTGACTTTC.

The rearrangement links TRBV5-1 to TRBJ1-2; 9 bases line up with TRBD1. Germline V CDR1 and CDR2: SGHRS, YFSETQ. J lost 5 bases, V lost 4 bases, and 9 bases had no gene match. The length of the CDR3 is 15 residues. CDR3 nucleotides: TGCGCCAGCAGCCAGACGGACAGGGGAGGGTATGGCTACACCTTC. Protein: CASSQTDRGGYGYTF.

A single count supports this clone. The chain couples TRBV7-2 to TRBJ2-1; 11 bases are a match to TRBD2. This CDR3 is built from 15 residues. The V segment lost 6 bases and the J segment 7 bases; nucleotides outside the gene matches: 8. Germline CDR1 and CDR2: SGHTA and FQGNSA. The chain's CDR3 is CASRFSGRAWNEQFF. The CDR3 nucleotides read TGTGCCAGCAGGTTTAGCGGGAGGGCCTGGAATGAGCAGTTCTTC.

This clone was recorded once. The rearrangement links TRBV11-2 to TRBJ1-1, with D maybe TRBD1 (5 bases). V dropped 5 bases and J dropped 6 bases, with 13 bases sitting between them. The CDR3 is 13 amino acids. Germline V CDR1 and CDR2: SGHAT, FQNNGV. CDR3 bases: TGTGCCAGCAGCGGCAGGGATTTCGCTGAAGCTTTCTTT. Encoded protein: CASSGRDFAEAFF.

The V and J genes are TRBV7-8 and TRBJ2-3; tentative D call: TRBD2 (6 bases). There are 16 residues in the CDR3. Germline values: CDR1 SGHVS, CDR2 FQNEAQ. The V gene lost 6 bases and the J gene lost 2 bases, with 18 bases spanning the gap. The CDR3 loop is CASSPGAGRPTDTQYF. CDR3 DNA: TGTGCCAGCAGTCCGGGTGCCGGGAGACCCACAGATACGCAGTATTTT.

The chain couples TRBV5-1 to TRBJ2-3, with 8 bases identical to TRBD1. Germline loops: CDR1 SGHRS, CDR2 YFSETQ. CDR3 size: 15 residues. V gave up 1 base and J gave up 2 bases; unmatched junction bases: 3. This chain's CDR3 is CASSLRDRSTDTQYF. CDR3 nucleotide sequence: TGCGCCAGCAGCTTGCGGGACAGGTCCACAGATACGCAGTATTTT. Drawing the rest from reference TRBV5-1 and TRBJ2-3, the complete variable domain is KAGVTQTPRYLIKTRGQQVTLSCSPISGHRSVSWYQQTPGQGLQFLFEYFSETQRNKGNFPGRFSGRQFSNSRSEMNVSTLELGDSALYLCASSLRDRSTDTQYFGPGTRLTVL.

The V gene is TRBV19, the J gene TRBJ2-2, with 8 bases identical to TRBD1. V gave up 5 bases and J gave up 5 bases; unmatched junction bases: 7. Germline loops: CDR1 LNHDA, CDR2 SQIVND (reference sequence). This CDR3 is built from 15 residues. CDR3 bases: TGTGCCAGTAGTTTCGCGACAGGGGCTACCGGGGAGCTGTTTTTT. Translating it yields CASSFATGATGELFF.

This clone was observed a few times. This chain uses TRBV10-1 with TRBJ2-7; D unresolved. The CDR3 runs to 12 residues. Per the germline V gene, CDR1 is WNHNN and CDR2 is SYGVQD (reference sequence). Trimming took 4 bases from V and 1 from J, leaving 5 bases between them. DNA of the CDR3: TGCGCCAGCAGTGCTCCGTCCTACGAGCAGTACTTC. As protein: CASSAPSYEQYF.

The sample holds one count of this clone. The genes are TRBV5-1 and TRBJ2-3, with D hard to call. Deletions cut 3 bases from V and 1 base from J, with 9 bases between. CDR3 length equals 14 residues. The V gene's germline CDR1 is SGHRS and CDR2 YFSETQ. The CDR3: CASSSSSGTDTQYF. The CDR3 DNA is TGCGCCAGCAGCTCTTCCTCAGGCACAGATACGCAGTATTTT.

This CDR3 reads CASSPRQGPHEQYF. The CDR3 coding sequence is TGTGCCAGCAGCCCCCGACAGGGACCCCACGAGCAGTACTTC. The gene calls are TRBV9 and TRBJ2-7; 7 bases are shared with TRBD1. Unmatched junction bases numbered 9, after V lost 4 bases and J lost 5 bases. Germline CDR1 reads SGDLS; CDR2 reads YYNGEE. There are 14 residues in the CDR3.